This TCR beta chain came from a study of cytomegalovirus exposure and HLA in healthy donors. In the study overall: The Caucasian-associated ancestry cluster contained 75% to 85% of the 300 to 400 genotyped donors.

A word on this clone: Its cognate antigen is unknown.

Study-level results: Researchers counted 164 TCR beta chains as cytomegalovirus-associated.

This CDR3 region has 15 residues. The V segment lost 6 bases and the J segment 5 bases; nucleotides outside the gene matches: 6. Germline-derived CDR1 and CDR2 are SGHNT and YENEEA. It was with 60 Vbeta and 13 Jbeta primers that the PCR ran. Clones were read by immunoSEQ multiplex PCR, and TCRdb kept only the in-frame ones, dropping some. Altogether a few hundred thousand clones are present, about four fifths being singletons, with the ten largest covering about 2%. The specimen was PBMCs. V gene TRBV11-3 combines with J gene TRBJ2-3, with 12 bases matching TRBD1. This sequence originates from a woman in her forties in good health and CMV-seropositive. Here the CDR3 DNA reads TGTGCCAGCAGTGTCGGGACAGGGGGCAGAGATACGCAGTATTTT. Translating it yields CASSVGTGGRDTQYF. Filled out from reference TRBV11-3 and TRBJ2-3, the complete variable domain reads EAGVVQSPRYKIIEKKQPVAFWCNPISGHNTLYWYLQNLGQGPELLIRYENEEAVDDSQLPKDRFSAERLKGVDSTLKIQPAELGDSAVYLCASSVGTGGRDTQYFGPGTRLTVL.